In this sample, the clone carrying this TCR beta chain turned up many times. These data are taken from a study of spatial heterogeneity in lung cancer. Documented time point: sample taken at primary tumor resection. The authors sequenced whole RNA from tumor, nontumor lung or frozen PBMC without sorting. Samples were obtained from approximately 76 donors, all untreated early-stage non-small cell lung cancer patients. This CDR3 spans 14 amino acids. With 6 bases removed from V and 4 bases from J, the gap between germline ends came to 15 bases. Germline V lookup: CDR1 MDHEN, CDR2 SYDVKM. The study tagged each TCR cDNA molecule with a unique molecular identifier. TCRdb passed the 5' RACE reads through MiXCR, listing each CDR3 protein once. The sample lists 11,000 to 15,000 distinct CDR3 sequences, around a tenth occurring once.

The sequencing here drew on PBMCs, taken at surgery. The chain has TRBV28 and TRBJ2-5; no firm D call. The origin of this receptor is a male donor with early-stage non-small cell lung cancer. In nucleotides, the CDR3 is TGTGCCAGCAGATCCACCCTAGGGCCAGAGACCCAGTACTTC. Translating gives CASRSTLGPETQYF.